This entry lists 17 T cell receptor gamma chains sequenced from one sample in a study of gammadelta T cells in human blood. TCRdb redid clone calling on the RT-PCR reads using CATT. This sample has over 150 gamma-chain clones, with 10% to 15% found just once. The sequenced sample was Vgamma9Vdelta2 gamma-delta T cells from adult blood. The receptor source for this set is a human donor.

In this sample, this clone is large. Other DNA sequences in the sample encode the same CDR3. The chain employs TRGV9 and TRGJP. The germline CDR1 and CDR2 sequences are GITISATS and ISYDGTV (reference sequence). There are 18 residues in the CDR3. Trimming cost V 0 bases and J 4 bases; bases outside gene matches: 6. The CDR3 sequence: CALWEVRTQELGKKIKVF. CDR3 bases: TGTGCCTTGTGGGAGGTGAGAACCCAAGAGTTGGGCAAAAAAATCAAGGTATTT.

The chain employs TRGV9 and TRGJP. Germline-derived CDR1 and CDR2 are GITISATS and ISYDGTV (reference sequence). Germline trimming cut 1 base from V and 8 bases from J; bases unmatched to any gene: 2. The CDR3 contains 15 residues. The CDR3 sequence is CALWEVQLGKKIKVF. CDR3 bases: TGTGCCTTGTGGGAGGTCCAGTTGGGCAAAAAAATCAAGGTATTT.

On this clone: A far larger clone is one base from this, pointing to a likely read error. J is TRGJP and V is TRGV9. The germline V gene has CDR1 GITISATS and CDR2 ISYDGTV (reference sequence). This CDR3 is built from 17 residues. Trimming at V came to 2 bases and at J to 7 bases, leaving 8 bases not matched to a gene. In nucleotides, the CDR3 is TGTGCCTTGTGGGAGGGGCAACTGGAGTTGGGCAAAAAAATCAAGGTATTT. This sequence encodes CALWEGQLELGKKIKVF.

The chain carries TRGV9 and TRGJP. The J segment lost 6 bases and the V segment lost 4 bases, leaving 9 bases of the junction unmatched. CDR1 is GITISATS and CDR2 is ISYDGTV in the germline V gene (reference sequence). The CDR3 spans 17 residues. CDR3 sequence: CALWDVTPELGKKIKVF. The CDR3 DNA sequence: TGTGCCTTGTGGGATGTCACCCCAGAGTTGGGCAAAAAAATCAAGGTATTT.

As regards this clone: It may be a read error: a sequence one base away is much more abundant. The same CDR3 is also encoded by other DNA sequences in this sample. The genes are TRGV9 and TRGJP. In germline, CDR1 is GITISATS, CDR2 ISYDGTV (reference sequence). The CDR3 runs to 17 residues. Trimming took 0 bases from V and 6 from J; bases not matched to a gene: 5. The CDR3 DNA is TGTGCCTTGTGGGAGGTGGTTCGAGAGTTGGGCAAAAAAATCAAGGTATTT. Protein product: CALWEVVRELGKKIKVF.

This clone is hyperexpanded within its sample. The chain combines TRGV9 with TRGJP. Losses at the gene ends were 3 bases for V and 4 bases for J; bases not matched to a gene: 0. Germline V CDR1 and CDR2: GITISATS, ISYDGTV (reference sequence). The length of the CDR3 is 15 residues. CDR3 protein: CALWEQELGKKIKVF. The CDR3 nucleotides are TGTGCCTTGTGGGAGCAAGAGTTGGGCAAAAAAATCAAGGTATTT.

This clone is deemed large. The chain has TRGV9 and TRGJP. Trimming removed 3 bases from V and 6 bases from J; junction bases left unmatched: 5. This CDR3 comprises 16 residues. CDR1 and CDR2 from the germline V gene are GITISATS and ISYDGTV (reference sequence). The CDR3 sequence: CALWEKGELGKKIKVF. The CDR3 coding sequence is TGTGCCTTGTGGGAGAAGGGAGAGTTGGGCAAAAAAATCAAGGTATTT.

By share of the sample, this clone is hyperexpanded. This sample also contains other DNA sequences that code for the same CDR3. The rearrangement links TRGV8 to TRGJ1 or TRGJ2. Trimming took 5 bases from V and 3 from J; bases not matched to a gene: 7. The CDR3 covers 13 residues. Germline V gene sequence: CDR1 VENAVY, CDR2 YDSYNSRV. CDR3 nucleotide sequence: TGTGCCACCTGGGCTCCAGCTTATTATAAGAAACTCTTT. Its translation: CATWAPAYYKKLF.

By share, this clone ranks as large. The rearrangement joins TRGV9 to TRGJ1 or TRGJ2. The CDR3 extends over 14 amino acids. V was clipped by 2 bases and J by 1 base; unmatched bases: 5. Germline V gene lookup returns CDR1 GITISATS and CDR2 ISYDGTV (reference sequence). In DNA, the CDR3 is TGTGCCTTGTGGGAGGCCATTAATTATTATAAGAAACTCTTT. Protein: CALWEAINYYKKLF.

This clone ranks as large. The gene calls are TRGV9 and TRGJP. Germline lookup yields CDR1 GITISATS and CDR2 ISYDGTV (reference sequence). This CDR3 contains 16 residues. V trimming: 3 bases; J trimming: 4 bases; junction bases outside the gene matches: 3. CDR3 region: CALWENQELGKKIKVF. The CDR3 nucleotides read TGTGCCTTGTGGGAGAATCAAGAGTTGGGCAAAAAAATCAAGGTATTT.

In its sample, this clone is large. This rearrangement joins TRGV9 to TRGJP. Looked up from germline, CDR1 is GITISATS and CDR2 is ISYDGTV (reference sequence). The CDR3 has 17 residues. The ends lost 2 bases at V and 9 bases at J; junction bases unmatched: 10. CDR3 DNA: TGTGCCTTGTGGGAGGGATTCCCGGCGTTGGGCAAAAAAATCAAGGTATTT. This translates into CALWEGFPALGKKIKVF.

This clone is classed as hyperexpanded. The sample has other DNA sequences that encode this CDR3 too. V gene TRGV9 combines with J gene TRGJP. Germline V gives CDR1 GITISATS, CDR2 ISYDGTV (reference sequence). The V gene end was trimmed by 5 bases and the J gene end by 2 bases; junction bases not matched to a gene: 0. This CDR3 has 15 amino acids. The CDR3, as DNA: TGTGCCTTGTGGGGGCAAGAGTTGGGCAAAAAAATCAAGGTATTT. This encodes CALWGQELGKKIKVF.

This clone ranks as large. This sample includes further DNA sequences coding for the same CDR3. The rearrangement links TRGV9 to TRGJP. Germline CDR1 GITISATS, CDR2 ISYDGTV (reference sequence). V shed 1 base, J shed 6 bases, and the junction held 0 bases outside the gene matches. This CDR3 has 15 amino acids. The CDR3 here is CALWEVELGKKIKVF. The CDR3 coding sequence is TGTGCCTTGTGGGAGGTAGAGTTGGGCAAAAAAATCAAGGTATTT.

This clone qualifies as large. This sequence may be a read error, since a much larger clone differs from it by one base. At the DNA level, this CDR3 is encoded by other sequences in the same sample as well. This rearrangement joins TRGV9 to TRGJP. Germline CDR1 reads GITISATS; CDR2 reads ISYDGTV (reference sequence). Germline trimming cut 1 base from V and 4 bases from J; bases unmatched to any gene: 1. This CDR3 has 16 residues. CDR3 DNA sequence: TGTGCCTTGTGGGAGGTCCAAGAGTTGGGCAAAAAAATCAAGGTATTT. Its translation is CALWEVQELGKKIKVF.

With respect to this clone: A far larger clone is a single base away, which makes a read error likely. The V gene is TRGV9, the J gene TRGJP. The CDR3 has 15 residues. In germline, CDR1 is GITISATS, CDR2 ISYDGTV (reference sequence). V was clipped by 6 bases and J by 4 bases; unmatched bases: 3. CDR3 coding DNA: TGTGCCTTGTGGAACCAAGAGTTGGGCAAAAAAATCAAGGTATTT. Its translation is CALWNQELGKKIKVF.

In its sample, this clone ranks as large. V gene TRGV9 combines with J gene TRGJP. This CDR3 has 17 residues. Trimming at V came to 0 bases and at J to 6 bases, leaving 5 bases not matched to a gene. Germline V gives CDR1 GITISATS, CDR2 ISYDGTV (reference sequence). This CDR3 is CALWEVHSELGKKIKVF. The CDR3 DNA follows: TGTGCCTTGTGGGAGGTGCATTCAGAGTTGGGCAAAAAAATCAAGGTATTT.

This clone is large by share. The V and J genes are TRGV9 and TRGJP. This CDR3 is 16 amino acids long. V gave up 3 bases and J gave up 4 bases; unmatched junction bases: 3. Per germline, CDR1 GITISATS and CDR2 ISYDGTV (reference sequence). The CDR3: CALWEIQELGKKIKVF. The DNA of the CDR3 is TGTGCCTTGTGGGAGATTCAAGAGTTGGGCAAAAAAATCAAGGTATTT.